The sequence of this TCR beta chain was determined in a study of shared clonotypes between healthy human individuals. TCRdb's copy holds only in-frame clones and misses some; the assay was immunoSEQ multiplex PCR. Of around 2.5 million clones in the sample, roughly 93% were seen once. The germline gives CDR1 MGHRA, CDR2 YSYEKL. The CDR3 sequence is 13 residues long. Deletions cut 0 bases from V and 9 bases from J, with 9 bases between. This clone came up once. Sequences were obtained from naive CD4+ T cells from PBMCs. Regarding subset: CD45RA+ positively selected. The origin of this receptor is a man between 18 and 29 years old in good health. Some clones in this sample may be carry-over from other donors' samples. V is TRBV4-1 and J is TRBJ1-5, with D possibly being TRBD1 (5 bases). The DNA of the CDR3 is TGCGCCAGCAGCCAAGAGGTCGGGACGCCCCAGCATTTT. This codes for CASSQEVGTPQHF.